This T cell receptor beta chain originates from a study of cytomegalovirus exposure and HLA in healthy donors. 60 Vbeta and 13 Jbeta primers were used in PCR. Sequencing was performed with immunoSEQ multiplex PCR; in TCRdb, only in-frame clones are kept and a portion is missing. The sample records more than 75,000 clones, more than 80% being singletons. Overall study findings and caveats: V- and J-gene trimming of TCR beta was linked (in a later analysis) to a missense DCLRE1C variant. Most of the TCR beta V segments (in an earlier analysis) were productive either about 90% or about 30% of the time. The classifier was said to identify cytomegalovirus status with high specificity and sensitivity.

As regards this clone: Its antigen is not identified.

The V end was cut by 5 bases, the J end by 6 bases, with 13 bases between. The CDR3 is 13 residues long. Germline CDR1 reads MNHEY; CDR2 reads SMNVEV (reference sequence). At the time of sampling, donors were nominally healthy, though unrecorded immune exposures were likely. Material for sequencing was PBMCs. The clonotype comes from a man younger than 30 in good health and CMV-seronegative. The V call is TRBV27, the J call TRBJ1-1; D ambiguous. CDR3 residues: CASSRVSVAEAFF. As DNA, the CDR3 is TGTGCCAGCAGTCGGGTGTCGGTGGCTGAAGCTTTCTTT.